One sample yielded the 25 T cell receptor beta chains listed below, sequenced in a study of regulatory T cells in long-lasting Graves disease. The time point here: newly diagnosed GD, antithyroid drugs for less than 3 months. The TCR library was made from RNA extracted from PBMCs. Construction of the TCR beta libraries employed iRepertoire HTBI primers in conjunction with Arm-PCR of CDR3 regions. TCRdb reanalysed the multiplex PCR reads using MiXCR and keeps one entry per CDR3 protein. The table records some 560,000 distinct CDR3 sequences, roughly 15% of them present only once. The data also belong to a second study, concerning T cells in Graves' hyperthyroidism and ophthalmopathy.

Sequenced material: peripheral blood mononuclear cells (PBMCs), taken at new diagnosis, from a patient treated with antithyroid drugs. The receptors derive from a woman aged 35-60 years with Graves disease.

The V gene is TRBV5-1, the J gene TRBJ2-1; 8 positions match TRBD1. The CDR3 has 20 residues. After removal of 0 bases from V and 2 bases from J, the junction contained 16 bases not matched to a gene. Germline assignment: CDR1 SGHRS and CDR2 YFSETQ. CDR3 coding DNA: TGCGCCAGCAGCTTGGCGGGCGCCCAGGGGGCAACCTGGACCTACAATGAGCAGTTCTTC. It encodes CASSLAGAQGATWTYNEQFF.

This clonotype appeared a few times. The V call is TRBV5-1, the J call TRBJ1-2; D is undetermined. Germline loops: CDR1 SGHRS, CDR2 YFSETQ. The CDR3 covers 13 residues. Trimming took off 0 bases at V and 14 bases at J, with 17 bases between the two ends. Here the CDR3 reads CASSLEYSWWGTF. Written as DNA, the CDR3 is TGCGCCAGCAGCTTGGAGTACAGCTGGTGGGGTACCTTC. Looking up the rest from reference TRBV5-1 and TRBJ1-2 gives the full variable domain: KAGVTQTPRYLIKTRGQQVTLSCSPISGHRSVSWYQQTPGQGLQFLFEYFSETQRNKGNFPGRFSGRQFSNSRSEMNVSTLELGDSALYLCASSLEYSWWGTFGSGTRLTVV.

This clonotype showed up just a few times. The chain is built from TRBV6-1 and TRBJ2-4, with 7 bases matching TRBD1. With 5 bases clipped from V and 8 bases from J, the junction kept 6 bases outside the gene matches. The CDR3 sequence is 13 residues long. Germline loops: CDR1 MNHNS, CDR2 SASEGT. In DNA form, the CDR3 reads TGTGCCAGCAGTATGACAGGGAAAGACATTCAGTACTTC. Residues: CASSMTGKDIQYF.

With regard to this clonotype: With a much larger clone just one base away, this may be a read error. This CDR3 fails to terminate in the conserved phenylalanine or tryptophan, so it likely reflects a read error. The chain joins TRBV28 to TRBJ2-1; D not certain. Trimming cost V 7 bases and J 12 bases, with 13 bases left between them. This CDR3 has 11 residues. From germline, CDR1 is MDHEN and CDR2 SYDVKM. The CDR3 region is CASIALGSQFL. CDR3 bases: TGTGCCAGCATTGCCCTTGGGTCGCAGTTCCTC.

The CDR3 here is CASSEGEEGYEQYF. CDR3 bases: TGTGCCAGCAGTGAAGGGGAGGAAGGGTACGAGCAGTACTTC. The chain combines TRBV6-1 with TRBJ2-7; maybe TRBD2 (6 bases). The CDR3 extends over 14 amino acids. V dropped 1 base and J dropped 4 bases, with 11 bases sitting between them. Germline-derived CDR1 and CDR2 are MNHNS and SASEGT.

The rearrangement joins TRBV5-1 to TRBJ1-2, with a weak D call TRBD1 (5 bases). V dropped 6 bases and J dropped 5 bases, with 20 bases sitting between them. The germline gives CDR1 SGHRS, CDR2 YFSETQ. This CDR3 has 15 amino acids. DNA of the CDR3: TGCGCCAGCAATCCCGACAGCCAGGTTACTTATGGCTACACCTTC. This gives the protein CASNPDSQVTYGYTF. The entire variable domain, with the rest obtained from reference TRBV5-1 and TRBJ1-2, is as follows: KAGVTQTPRYLIKTRGQQVTLSCSPISGHRSVSWYQQTPGQGLQFLFEYFSETQRNKGNFPGRFSGRQFSNSRSEMNVSTLELGDSALYLCASNPDSQVTYGYTFGSGTRLTVV.

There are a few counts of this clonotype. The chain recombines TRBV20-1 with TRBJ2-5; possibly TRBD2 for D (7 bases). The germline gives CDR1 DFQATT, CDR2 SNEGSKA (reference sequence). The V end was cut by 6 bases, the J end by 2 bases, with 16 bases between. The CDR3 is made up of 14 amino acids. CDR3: CSAREGGPQETQYF. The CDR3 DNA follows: TGCAGTGCCAGGGAGGGGGGGCCGCAAGAGACCCAGTACTTC.

In nucleotides, the CDR3 is TGCGCCAGCAGACCAGCCCCGCGCCCTTTGGGCTACACCTTC. Its protein is CASRPAPRPLGYTF. The chain employs TRBV5-1 and TRBJ1-2; D not resolved. The CDR3 extends over 14 amino acids. V shed 5 bases and J shed 8 bases, with 19 bases lying between them. Germline loops: CDR1 SGHRS, CDR2 YFSETQ.

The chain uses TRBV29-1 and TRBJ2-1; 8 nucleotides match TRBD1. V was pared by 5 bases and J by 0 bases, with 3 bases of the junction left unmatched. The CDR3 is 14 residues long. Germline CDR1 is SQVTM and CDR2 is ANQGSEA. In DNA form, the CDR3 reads TGCAGCGTTAATACAGGGGGCTCCTACAATGAGCAGTTCTTC. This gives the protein CSVNTGGSYNEQFF.

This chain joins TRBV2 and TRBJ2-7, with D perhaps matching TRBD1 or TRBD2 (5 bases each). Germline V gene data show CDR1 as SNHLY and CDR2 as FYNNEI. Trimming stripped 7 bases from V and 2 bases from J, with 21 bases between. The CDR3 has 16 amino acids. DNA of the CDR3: TGTGCCAGCACCATTTCAGGGAAGGGGACCCCCTACGAGCAGTACTTC. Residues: CASTISGKGTPYEQYF.

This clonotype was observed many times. The CDR3 coding sequence is TGTGCCAGCAGTGAAGGAGGCGGCAGTCTTTATAATTGGGTCCTCCACTTT. Translation: CASSEGGGSLYNWVLHF. V and J are TRBV6-1 and TRBJ1-6; D is uncertain. This CDR3 spans 17 amino acids. V was shortened by 1 base and J by 15 bases, with 25 bases between the two germline ends. Germline V CDR1 and CDR2: MNHNS, SASEGT.

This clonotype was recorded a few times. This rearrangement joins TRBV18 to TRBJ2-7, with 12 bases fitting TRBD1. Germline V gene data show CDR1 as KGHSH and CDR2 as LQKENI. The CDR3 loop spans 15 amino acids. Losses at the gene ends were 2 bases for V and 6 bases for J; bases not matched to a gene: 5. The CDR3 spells CASSPRDRGLVEQYF. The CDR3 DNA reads TGTGCCAGCTCACCAAGGGACAGGGGGCTTGTCGAGCAGTACTTC.

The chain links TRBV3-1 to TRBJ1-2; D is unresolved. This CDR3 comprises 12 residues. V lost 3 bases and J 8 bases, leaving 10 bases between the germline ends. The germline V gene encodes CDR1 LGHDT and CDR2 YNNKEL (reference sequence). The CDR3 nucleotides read TGTGCCAGCAGCCAGCCCATGGCGGGCTACACCTTC. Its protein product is CASSQPMAGYTF.

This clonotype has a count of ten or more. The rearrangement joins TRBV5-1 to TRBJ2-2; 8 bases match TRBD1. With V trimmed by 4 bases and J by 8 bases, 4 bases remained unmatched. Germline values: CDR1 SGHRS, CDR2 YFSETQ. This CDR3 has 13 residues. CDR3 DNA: TGCGCCAGCAGCCCGGACAGGGCTGGGGAGCTGTTTTTT. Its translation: CASSPDRAGELFF.

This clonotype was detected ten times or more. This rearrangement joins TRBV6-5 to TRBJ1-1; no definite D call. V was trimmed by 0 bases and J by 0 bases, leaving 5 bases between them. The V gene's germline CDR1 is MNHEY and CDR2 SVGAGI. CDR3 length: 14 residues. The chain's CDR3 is CASSYSDLNTEAFF. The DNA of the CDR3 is TGTGCCAGCAGTTACTCAGATTTGAACACTGAAGCTTTCTTT.

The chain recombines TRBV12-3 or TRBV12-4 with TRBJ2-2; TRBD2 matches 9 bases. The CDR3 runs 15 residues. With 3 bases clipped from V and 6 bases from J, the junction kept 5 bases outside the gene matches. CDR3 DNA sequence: TGTGCCAGCAGTTTTGGCGGGGGGGCGTCCGGGGAGCTGTTTTTT. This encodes CASSFGGGASGELFF.

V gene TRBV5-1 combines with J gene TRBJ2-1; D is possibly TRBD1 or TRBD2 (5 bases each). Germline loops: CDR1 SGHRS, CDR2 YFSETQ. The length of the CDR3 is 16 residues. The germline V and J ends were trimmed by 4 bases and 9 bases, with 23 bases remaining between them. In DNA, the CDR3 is TGCGCCAGCAGCCCCATTCCGACGGGGCTAGACACTGAGCAGTTCTTC. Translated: CASSPIPTGLDTEQFF.

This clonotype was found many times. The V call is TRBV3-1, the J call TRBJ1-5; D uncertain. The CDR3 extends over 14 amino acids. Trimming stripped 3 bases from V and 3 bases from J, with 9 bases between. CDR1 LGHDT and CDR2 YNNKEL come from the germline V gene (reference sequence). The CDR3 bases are TGTGCCAGCAGCCATGGAGGAACCAATCAGCCCCAGCATTTT. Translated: CASSHGGTNQPQHF.

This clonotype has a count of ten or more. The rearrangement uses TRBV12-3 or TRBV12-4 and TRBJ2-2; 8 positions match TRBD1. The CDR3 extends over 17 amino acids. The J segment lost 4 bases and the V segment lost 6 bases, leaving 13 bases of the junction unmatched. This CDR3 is CASSSPHGQGFTGELFF. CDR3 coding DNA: TGTGCCAGCAGCTCCCCCCATGGACAGGGTTTCACCGGGGAGCTGTTTTTT.

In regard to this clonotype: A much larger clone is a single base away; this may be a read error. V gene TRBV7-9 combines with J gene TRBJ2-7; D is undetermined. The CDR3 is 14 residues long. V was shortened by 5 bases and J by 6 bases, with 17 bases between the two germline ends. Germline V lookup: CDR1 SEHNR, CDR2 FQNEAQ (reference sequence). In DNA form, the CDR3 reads TGTGCCAGCAGCCACCCAACTCCAGGAACCGAGCAGTACTTC. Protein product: CASSHPTPGTEQYF.

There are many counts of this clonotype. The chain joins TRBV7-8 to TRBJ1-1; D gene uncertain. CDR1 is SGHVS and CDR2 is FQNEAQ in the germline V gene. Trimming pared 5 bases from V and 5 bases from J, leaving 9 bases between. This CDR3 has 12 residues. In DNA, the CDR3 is TGTGCCAGCAGCCCGGACCAGACTGAAGCTTTCTTT. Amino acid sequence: CASSPDQTEAFF.

The CDR3 DNA sequence: TGCGCCAGCAGCTTGGATTTAGGGGCTGGAAACACCATATATTTT. Protein product: CASSLDLGAGNTIYF. The V call is TRBV5-1, the J call TRBJ1-3; TRBD1 might be the D (5 bases). The CDR3 loop spans 15 amino acids. The ends were cut back, 0 bases at V and 2 bases at J, with 9 bases in the middle. Per the germline V gene, CDR1 is SGHRS and CDR2 is YFSETQ.

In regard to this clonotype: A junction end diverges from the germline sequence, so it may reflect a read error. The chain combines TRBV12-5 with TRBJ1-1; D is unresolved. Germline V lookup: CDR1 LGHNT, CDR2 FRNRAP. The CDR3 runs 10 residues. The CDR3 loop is CASGHTEASF. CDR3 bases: TGTGCTAGTGGTCACACTGAAGCTTCCTTT.

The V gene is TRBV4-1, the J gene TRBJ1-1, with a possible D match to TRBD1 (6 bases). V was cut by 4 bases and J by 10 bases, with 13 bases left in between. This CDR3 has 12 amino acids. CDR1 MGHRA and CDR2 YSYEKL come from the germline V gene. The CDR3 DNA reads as TGCGCCAGCAGCCCTCCGGGGGCCCCAGCTTTCTTT. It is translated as CASSPPGAPAFF.

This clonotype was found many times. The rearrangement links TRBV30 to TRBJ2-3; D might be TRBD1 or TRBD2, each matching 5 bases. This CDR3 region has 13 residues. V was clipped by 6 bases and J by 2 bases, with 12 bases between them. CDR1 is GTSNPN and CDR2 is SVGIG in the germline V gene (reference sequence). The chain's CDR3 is CACRDPNTDTQYF. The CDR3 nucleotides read TGTGCCTGCCGGGACCCCAACACAGATACGCAGTATTTT.